The 4 T cell receptor beta chains below were found in one sample sequenced in a study of cytomegalovirus exposure and HLA in healthy donors (TCRdb year 2017). The protocol used for the library was the immunoSEQ multiplex PCR assay. TCRdb carries this immuneACCESS record with in-frame sequences only. Its versions omit some clonotypes, under half of them owing to an unresolved V gene in the studies checked, with the rest unexplained. This sample comprises about 240,000 clones, about 86% of them detected only once. Clones ranked in the top ten supply around 1.3% of the sample. Sequencing input: PBMCs. The receptors shown here come from a woman younger than 45 in good health and CMV-seropositive.

The chain has TRBV5-1 and TRBJ1-2; perhaps TRBD1 as D (6 bases). The CDR3 loop spans 14 amino acids. CDR1 is SGHRS, CDR2 YFSETQ, per germline. Trimming cost V 5 bases and J 7 bases, with 18 bases left between them. The CDR3 DNA reads as TGCGCCAGCAGTGATGGGGGCTCCTACCGTGGCTACACCTTC. This codes for CASSDGGSYRGYTF.

J is TRBJ2-7 and V is TRBV7-9; 8 bases line up with TRBD2. Losses at the gene ends were 5 bases for V and 3 bases for J; bases not matched to a gene: 18. CDR1 is SEHNR, CDR2 FQNEAQ, per germline (reference sequence). The CDR3 consists of 18 residues. CDR3 sequence: CASSGDLSQAGVIYEQYF. The CDR3 coding sequence is TGTGCCAGCAGCGGAGACCTTTCGCAAGCGGGGGTAATCTACGAGCAGTACTTC.

The CDR3 here is CASSYPGTGVLDYGYTF. For the CDR3, the DNA is TGTGCCAGCAGTTATCCCGGGACAGGGGTTTTAGACTATGGCTACACCTTC. The rearrangement joins TRBV28 to TRBJ1-2; 10 bases match TRBD1. Per the germline V gene, CDR1 is MDHEN and CDR2 is SYDVKM. V lost 4 bases and J lost 3; bases outside the gene matches: 11. The CDR3 consists of 17 residues.

This clone was detected only once. This rearrangement joins TRBV5-4 to TRBJ2-6; 12 bases are shared with TRBD1. CDR3 size: 18 residues. J gave up 4 bases and V 4 bases, and 9 bases lay outside the gene matches. Germline CDR1 and CDR2: SGHNT and YYREEE (reference sequence). The CDR3 nucleotides are TGTGCCAGCAGCCGACCGGGACAGGGGGCGGAAGGGGCCAACGTCCTGACTTTC. It is translated as CASSRPGQGAEGANVLTF. Full variable domain (missing parts from reference TRBV5-4 and TRBJ2-6): ETGVTQSPTHLIKTRGQQVTLRCSSQSGHNTVSWYQQALGQGPQFIFQYYREEENGRGNFPPRFSGLQFPNYSSELNVNALELDDSALYLCASSRPGQGAEGANVLTFGAGSRLTVL.